This T cell receptor beta chain appears in the sequencing data of a study of T cell responses to AZD1222 COVID-19 vaccine. The method was immunoSEQ multiplex PCR; TCRdb's version includes in-frame clones alone and lacks a portion of them. The sample contains tens of thousands of clones, around 85% of which appear only once. A word on this clone: No antigen is known for it.

Study-level results: Researchers report vaccine-associated CD4 TCRs spanning spike, with dominance at 160-218 and 743-854. Repertoire sampling occurred only after the peak T cell response. Possibly, clonal diversity was underestimated; donors were largely white British and included more females.

The CDR3 spans 19 residues. CDR1 and CDR2 from the germline V gene are KGHDR and SFDVKD. Trimming cost V 3 bases and J 4 bases; bases outside gene matches: 16. The chain combines TRBV24-1 with TRBJ2-1; TRBD2 matches 8 bases. The sequence was collected from an adult who received the AZD1222 COVID-19 vaccine. The sequencing used peripheral blood, collected 28 days after the second AZD1222 dose. The CDR3 reads CATSDLHASGPGGYNEQFF. The CDR3 bases are TGTGCCACCAGTGATCTTCACGCCTCAGGGCCGGGGGGGTACAATGAGCAGTTCTTC.